The 20 T cell receptor beta chains below come from one sample, sequenced in a study of blood T cell repertoires in COVID-19. Profiled with immunoSEQ multiplex PCR; TCRdb holds only in-frame clones, not every one. The sample holds about 130,000 clones, around 86% seen once. Specimen: peripheral blood. Receptor source: a woman aged 50 to 60 who had recovered from COVID-19.

The CDR3 bases are TGTGCCAGCAGTTCTAACCCCTTATACGAGCAGTACTTC. Residues: CASSSNPLYEQYF. V gene TRBV27 combines with J gene TRBJ2-7; D remains unclear. The CDR3 spans 13 residues. Trimming removed 4 bases at V and 4 bases at J, with 11 bases between. Germline V lookup: CDR1 MNHEY, CDR2 SMNVEV (reference sequence).

This clone was observed once. CDR3 in amino acids: CASSPGTANGYTF. For the CDR3, the DNA is TGTGCCAGCAGCCCTGGGACAGCCAATGGCTACACCTTC. The chain combines TRBV27 with TRBJ1-2, with TRBD1 matching 7 bases. Germline V lookup: CDR1 MNHEY, CDR2 SMNVEV (reference sequence). This CDR3 is 13 amino acids long. With 6 bases clipped from V and 6 bases from J, the junction kept 7 bases outside the gene matches.

This clone was seen once. The chain couples TRBV6-5 to TRBJ2-7; no clear D. CDR1 and CDR2 (germline): MNHEY, SVGAGI. The V gene lost 5 bases and the J gene lost 1 base, with 9 bases spanning the gap. The CDR3 runs to 13 residues. The DNA of the CDR3 is TGTGCCAGCAGTCCCGGGTGGTCCTACGAGCAGTACTTC. Translated, it gives CASSPGWSYEQYF.

The chain carries TRBV6-2 or TRBV6-3 and TRBJ2-7, with 8 positions matching TRBD2. Germline V CDR1 and CDR2: MNHEY, SVGEGT. The length of the CDR3 is 16 residues. With V trimmed by 1 base and J by 4 bases, 9 bases remained unmatched. The CDR3 loop reads CASSYYRGRNDYEQYF. DNA of the CDR3: TGTGCCAGCAGTTACTATCGCGGGAGGAATGATTACGAGCAGTACTTC.

This sequence joins TRBV7-6 and TRBJ2-1, with D possibly TRBD2 on 5 matching bases. CDR3 size: 16 residues. Trimming shortened V by 5 bases and J by 8 bases, and 22 bases separated the two germline ends. Germline V CDR1 and CDR2: SGHVS, FNYEAQ. The CDR3 reads CASSRRRTQGRDEQFF. The DNA of the CDR3 is TGTGCCAGCAGCCGTCGTAGGACTCAAGGAAGAGATGAGCAGTTCTTC.

V gene TRBV7-2 combines with J gene TRBJ2-7; the match to TRBD2 covers 9 bases. Trimming at V came to 3 bases and at J to 0 bases, leaving 3 bases not matched to a gene. The CDR3 has 15 residues. CDR1 is SGHTA and CDR2 is FQGNSA in the germline V gene. CDR3 amino acids: CASSFLAGSSYEQYF. CDR3 nucleotides: TGTGCCAGCAGCTTCCTAGCGGGGAGCTCCTACGAGCAGTACTTC.

The chain employs TRBV11-1 and TRBJ1-3; possible D gene TRBD1, 6 bases. Trimming removed 3 bases from V and 4 bases from J, with 16 bases in between. Germline CDR1 is SGHAT and CDR2 is FQDESV (reference sequence). The CDR3 has 16 residues. Here the CDR3 reads CASSLRSGAAGNTIYF. CDR3 nucleotides: TGTGCCAGCAGCTTGCGGTCAGGGGCAGCAGGAAACACCATATATTTT.

The V and J genes are TRBV2 and TRBJ2-2; the match to TRBD2 covers 7 bases. The CDR3 length is 14 residues. Germline V gives CDR1 SNHLY, CDR2 FYNNEI. With V trimmed by 6 bases and J by 7 bases, 8 bases remained unmatched. The CDR3 is CASRRELAFGELFF. The DNA of the CDR3 is TGTGCCAGCAGGAGAGAACTAGCGTTCGGGGAGCTGTTTTTT.

V gene TRBV30 combines with J gene TRBJ1-4; maybe TRBD1 (6 bases). Per the germline V gene, CDR1 is GTSNPN and CDR2 is SVGIG (reference sequence). Trimming took 5 bases from V and 0 from J, leaving 10 bases between them. This CDR3 spans 14 amino acids. Here the CDR3 reads CAWDRTATNEKLFF. The CDR3 nucleotides read TGTGCCTGGGATCGGACAGCAACTAATGAAAAACTGTTTTTT.

The chain employs TRBV3-1 (or the pseudogene TRBV3-2) and TRBJ1-5; unclear D gene. The CDR3 is 14 residues long. Germline V gives CDR1 LGHDT, CDR2 YNNKEL (reference sequence). Between the trimmed V and J ends, which lost 2 bases and 3 bases, there was a span of 8 bases. For the CDR3, the DNA is TGTGCCAGCAGCCAATCACAATCCAATCAGCCCCAGCATTTT. Translated: CASSQSQSNQPQHF.

The genes are TRBV5-1 and TRBJ2-3; TRBD2 matches 7 bases. This CDR3 spans 16 amino acids. Trimming at V came to 9 bases and at J to 7 bases, leaving 20 bases not matched to a gene. From germline, CDR1 is SGHRS and CDR2 YFSETQ. This CDR3 is CANAARRTREYYTQYF. CDR3 coding DNA: TGCGCCAACGCGGCACGTCGGACTAGAGAGTACTATACGCAGTATTTT. Based on the CDR3 plus reference TRBV5-1 and TRBJ2-3, the full variable domain is KAGVTQTPRYLIKTRGQQVTLSCSPISGHRSVSWYQQTPGQGLQFLFEYFSETQRNKGNFPGRFSGRQFSNSRSEMNVSTLELGDSALYLCANAARRTREYYTQYFGPGTRLTVL.

The J gene is TRBJ1-6, the V gene TRBV6-6, with 9 bases aligning to TRBD1. V lost 4 bases, J lost 9 bases, and 4 bases stayed unmatched. Germline CDR1 and CDR2: MNHNY and SVGAGI (reference sequence). CDR3 length equals 14 residues. The CDR3 coding sequence is TGTGCCAGCAGTTCGACGACAGGGGGTTCACCCCTCCACTTT. This gives the protein CASSSTTGGSPLHF.

This chain links TRBV7-9 with TRBJ2-4; TRBD2 matches at 7 bases. J lost 1 base, V lost 0 bases, and 6 bases had no gene match. Germline V lookup: CDR1 SEHNR, CDR2 FQNEAQ (reference sequence). This CDR3 is built from 17 residues. Here the CDR3 reads CASSLALGGRAKNIQYF. The CDR3 DNA follows: TGTGCCAGCAGCTTAGCCCTCGGGGGGAGGGCCAAAAACATTCAGTACTTC.

V is TRBV19 and J is TRBJ1-6; no firm D call. This CDR3 is built from 17 residues. V was cut by 3 bases and J by 0 bases, with 12 bases left in between. Germline lookup yields CDR1 LNHDA and CDR2 SQIVND (reference sequence). The CDR3 DNA follows: TGTGCCAGTAGTATTTTCAGGTCCGGCTCCTATAATTCACCCCTCCACTTT. Amino acids: CASSIFRSGSYNSPLHF.

This clone was detected ten times or more. The rearrangement joins TRBV4-1 to TRBJ1-2; the D gene is possibly TRBD1 (6 bases). The germline V gene encodes CDR1 MGHRA and CDR2 YSYEKL. The CDR3 is 18 residues long. Trimming stripped 2 bases from V and 7 bases from J, with 26 bases between. Written as DNA, the CDR3 is TGCGCCAGCAGCCAACCTCTCAGAAGACAGGTCGTAGATGGTGGCTACACCTTC. This encodes CASSQPLRRQVVDGGYTF.

The chain carries TRBV2 and TRBJ2-1; perhaps TRBD2 as D (6 bases). Trimming pared 7 bases from V and 6 bases from J, leaving 13 bases between. CDR3 length: 13 residues. Per germline, CDR1 SNHLY and CDR2 FYNNEI. The DNA for the CDR3 is TGTGCCAGCATAGGGGACTTCTCCAATGAGCAGTTCTTC. Encoded protein: CASIGDFSNEQFF.

The J gene is TRBJ1-2, the V gene TRBV4-3, with a tentative D call TRBD1 (6 bases). From germline, CDR1 is LGHNA and CDR2 YSLEER. V lost 4 bases and J lost 4, with 16 bases in between. The CDR3 has 15 residues. The CDR3 region has the DNA TGCGCCAGCAGCCCTAGACCGACAGGCGGCTATGGCTACACCTTC. It codes for CASSPRPTGGYGYTF.

The chain recombines TRBV5-6 with TRBJ2-1, with 10 bases fitting TRBD2. The CDR3 covers 15 residues. Trimming took 4 bases from V and 8 from J; bases not matched to a gene: 9. The germline V gene encodes CDR1 SGHDT and CDR2 YYEEEE. The CDR3 sequence is CASSPPAGGQDEQFF. CDR3 nucleotide sequence: TGTGCCAGCAGCCCCCCAGCGGGGGGGCAGGATGAGCAGTTCTTC.

The chain's CDR3 is CASSYSFPGKLTDTQYF. In nucleotides, the CDR3 is TGTGCCAGCAGTTACTCGTTTCCGGGAAAACTCACAGATACGCAGTATTTT. The chain combines TRBV6-2 or TRBV6-3 with TRBJ2-3; TRBD2 is a possible D gene (5 bases). The V gene lost 0 bases and the J gene lost 2 bases, with 15 bases spanning the gap. Germline V gives CDR1 MNHEY, CDR2 SVGEGT. CDR3 size: 17 residues.

The rearrangement uses TRBV5-1 and TRBJ2-2, with TRBD1 as a possible D gene (5 bases). This CDR3 comprises 14 residues. The germline gives CDR1 SGHRS, CDR2 YFSETQ. Trimming stripped 2 bases from V and 7 bases from J, with 12 bases between. The CDR3 here is CASSLVQGGGELFF. For the CDR3, the DNA is TGCGCCAGCAGCTTAGTCCAGGGCGGCGGGGAGCTGTTTTTT.